This note documents a single T cell receptor beta chain sequence. Antigen: not known. TCRdb's table, derived via immunoSEQ multiplex PCR, lists solely in-frame clones and lacks some. The table records around 90,000 clones, about 90% of them present only once. The data were obtained in a study of graft-versus-host responses after intestinal transplantation. Trimming took 0 bases from V and 2 from J, leaving 2 bases between them. From germline, CDR1 is MNHEY and CDR2 SVGAGI. This CDR3 is 13 amino acids long. V and J are TRBV6-5 and TRBJ2-1; D remains unclear. The clonotype comes from a human donor who was the organ donor for an intestinal transplant. The sequences come from unstimulated CD8+ T cells sorted from spleen or lymph node cells, collected before transplant. CDR3 sequence: CASSYSTYNEQFF. The CDR3 nucleotides are TGTGCCAGCAGTTACTCCACCTACAATGAGCAGTTCTTC.